This T cell receptor (beta chain) comes out of a study of T cell repertoires in cytomegalovirus infection. Concerning this clonotype: What it binds is not known.

TCRdb itself ran the reads through MiXCR, one entry per CDR3 protein. This sample has about 830,000 distinct CDR3 sequences, with 30% to 35% found just once. The CDR3 is 14 residues long. V was pared by 5 bases and J by 5 bases, with 15 bases between. CDR1 and CDR2 from the germline V gene are MNHEY and SVGEGT. The chain is built from TRBV6-2 or TRBV6-3 and TRBJ1-1; no clear D gene. The origin of this receptor is a human donor in good health (CMV status not recorded). Some clones in this sample may be carry-over from other donors' samples. The material was cultured CD8+ T cells from PBMCs, obtained from culture after CMV antigen stimulation. This CDR3 is CASSPGHLVTEAFF. CDR3 sequence (DNA): TGTGCCAGCAGTCCGGGCCACCTCGTGACTGAAGCTTTCTTT.